Listed here is a single T cell receptor beta chain. Its matching antigen is unknown. These data are taken from a study of T cell responses to AZD1222 COVID-19 vaccine. Study summary: Second doses that came at about 4 or about 12 weeks were put together. Findings and limits, study-wide: Possibly, clonal diversity was underestimated; donors were largely white British and included more females. Scientists sampled the repertoires only once the peak T cell response had passed.

Profiled with immunoSEQ multiplex PCR; TCRdb holds only in-frame clones, not every one. The sample contains approximately 140,000 clones, 70% to 90% of which appear only once. This CDR3 has 17 residues. V was pared by 5 bases and J by 3 bases, with 7 bases of the junction left unmatched. Germline CDR1 and CDR2: SGHVS and FQNEAQ. The sample consisted of peripheral blood, taken on day 0 of AZD1222 vaccination. V gene TRBV7-8 combines with J gene TRBJ2-6; TRBD1 matches 10 bases. The TCR originated in an adult in good health. CDR3 sequence (DNA): TGTGCCAGCAGCCCAACGGACAGGGGGGATGGGGCCAACGTCCTGACTTTC. This translates into CASSPTDRGDGANVLTF.